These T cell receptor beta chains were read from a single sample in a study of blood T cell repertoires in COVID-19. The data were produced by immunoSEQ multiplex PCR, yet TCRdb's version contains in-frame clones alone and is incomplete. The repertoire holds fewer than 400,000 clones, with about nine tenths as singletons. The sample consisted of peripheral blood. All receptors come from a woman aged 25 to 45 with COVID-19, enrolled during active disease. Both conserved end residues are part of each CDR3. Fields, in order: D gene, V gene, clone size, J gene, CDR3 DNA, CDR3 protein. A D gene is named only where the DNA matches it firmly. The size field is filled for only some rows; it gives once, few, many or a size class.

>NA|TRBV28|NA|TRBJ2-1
TGTGCCAGCAGCCCCGCCGGTCCCAATGAGCAGTTCTTC
CASSPAGPNEQFF
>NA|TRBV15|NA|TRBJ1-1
TGTGCCACCAGCAGAGGTGGGCAGGACACTGAAGCTTTCTTT
CATSRGGQDTEAFF
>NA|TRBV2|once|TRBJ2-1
TGTGCCAGCAGTGTCTCCGGGGTGGATGAGCAGTTCTTC
CASSVSGVDEQFF
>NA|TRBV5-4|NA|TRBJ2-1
TGTGCCAGCAGCACACGACTATCAGCGAGGGGGAACAATGAGCAGTTCTTC
CASSTRLSARGNNEQFF
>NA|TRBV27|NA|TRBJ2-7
TGTGCCAGCAGTAGCCTTGTTCAAGGGGTCCCCTACGAGCAGTACTTC
CASSSLVQGVPYEQYF
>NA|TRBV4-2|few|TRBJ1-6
TGTGCCAGCAGCCACTATACCCAAAATAATTCACCCCTCCACTTT
CASSHYTQNNSPLHF
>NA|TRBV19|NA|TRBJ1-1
TGTGCCAGTAGTTGGGCAGGGTCGTACACTGAAGCTTTCTTT
CASSWAGSYTEAFF
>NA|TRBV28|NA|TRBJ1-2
TGTGCCAGCAGTTCCCCGGTGGCTAACTATGGCTACACCTTC
CASSSPVANYGYTF
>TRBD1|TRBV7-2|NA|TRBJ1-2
TGTGCCAGCAGCCCGTTTGACAGGGGAAGCGGCTACACCTTC
CASSPFDRGSGYTF
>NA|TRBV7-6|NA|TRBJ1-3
TGTGCCAGCAGCTCCCTTGCGGGTTCTGGAAACACCATATATTTT
CASSSLAGSGNTIYF
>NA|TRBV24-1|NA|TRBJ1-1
TGTGCCACCAGTGACTTGCGGGGGACTGAAGCTTTCTTT
CATSDLRGTEAFF
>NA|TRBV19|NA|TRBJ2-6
TGTGCCAGTAGTACCCGACAGTACCCTGGGGCCAACGTCCTGACTTTC
CASSTRQYPGANVLTF
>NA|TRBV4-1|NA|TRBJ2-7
TGCGCCAGCAGCCAAGATCAACTCGGGGGCGAGCAGTACTTC
CASSQDQLGGEQYF
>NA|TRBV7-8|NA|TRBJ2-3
TGTGCCAGCAGCCCGCGGATGGGACAAGGGCAAAGCACAGATACGCAGTATTTT
CASSPRMGQGQSTDTQYF
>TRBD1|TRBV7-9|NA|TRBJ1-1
TGTGCCAGCAGCTCCCTAGCAGGGGGCAATGAAGCTTTCTTT
CASSSLAGGNEAFF
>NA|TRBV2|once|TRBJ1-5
TGTGCCAGCAGTGAATCCCGGAGCACGGGAAATCAGCCCCAGCATTTT
CASSESRSTGNQPQHF
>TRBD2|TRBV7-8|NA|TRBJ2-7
TGTGCCAGCAGCAAACCTAGCGGGGGGGGCGACGAGCAGTACTTC
CASSKPSGGGDEQYF
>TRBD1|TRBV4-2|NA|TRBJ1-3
TGTGCCAGCAGCCAACTTCGGACAGGAGGAAACACCATATATTTT
CASSQLRTGGNTIYF
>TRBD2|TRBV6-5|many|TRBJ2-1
TGTGCCAGCAGTTCCTCTAGCGGGGAGCCCTATAATGAGCAGTTCTTC
CASSSSSGEPYNEQFF
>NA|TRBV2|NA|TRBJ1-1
TGTGCCAGCAGGCCGACAGTCAACACTGAAGCTTTCTTT
CASRPTVNTEAFF
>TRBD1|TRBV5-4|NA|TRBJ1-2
TGTGCCAGCAGCTGGGACAGGGAGGGCTACACCTTC
CASSWDREGYTF
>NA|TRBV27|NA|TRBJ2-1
TGTGCCAGCAGTACATACAATGAGCAGTTCTTC
CASSTYNEQFF
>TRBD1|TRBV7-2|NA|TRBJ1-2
TGTGCCAGCAGCGCCCCGGGACAGGGGGCCGGCTATGGCTACACCTTC
CASSAPGQGAGYGYTF
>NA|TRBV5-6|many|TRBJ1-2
TGTGCCAGCAGCTTGGCGGAGCGCGGCTACACCTTC
CASSLAERGYTF
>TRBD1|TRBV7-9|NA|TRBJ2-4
TGTGCCAGCAGCGAGGGACAGGGAGTTCAGTACTTC
CASSEGQGVQYF
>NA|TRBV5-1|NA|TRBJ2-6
TGCGCCAGCAGCTTGAAGGGGATCGACATCTCTGGGGCCAACGTCCTGACTTTC
CASSLKGIDISGANVLTF